This record concerns one T cell receptor beta chain sequence. The data were taken from a study of blood T cell repertoires in COVID-19. Study background: The origin of the acute and convalescent COVID-19 samples was the United States, Italy and Spain. T cells, B-cell-depleted T cells, or PBMCs supplied cDNA or gDNA.

This CDR3 has 12 residues. Germline lookup yields CDR1 ENHRY and CDR2 SYGVKD. The ends were cut back, 6 bases at V and 7 bases at J, with 12 bases in the middle. Sequenced by immunoSEQ multiplex PCR; TCRdb stores in-frame clones only, minus some. Counted here are tens of thousands of clones, nearly 90% occurring once; the ten biggest clones make up roughly 3.9%. The sample was peripheral blood. V is TRBV10-3 and J is TRBJ1-2; tentative D call: TRBD1 (6 bases). This clonotype was obtained from a man in his fifties or sixties with active COVID-19. The CDR3 loop reads CAIRGIQGGYTF. In nucleotides, the CDR3 is TGTGCCATCAGAGGGATACAGGGTGGCTACACCTTC.